A few counts support the clone carrying this T cell receptor (beta chain). The antigen remains undetermined. This entry is derived from a study of identical twins. TCRdb reanalysed the 5' RACE reads using MiXCR and keeps one entry per CDR3 protein. The repertoire holds under 250,000 distinct CDR3 sequences, with roughly a tenth as singletons. Findings and limits, study-wide: These conclusions were based on statistical analysis (cross-sectional, not following the same donors).

The trim removed 6 bases at V and 7 bases at J, leaving 8 bases unmatched. Germline V gene data show CDR1 as DFQATT and CDR2 as SNEGSKA (reference sequence). This CDR3 is built from 12 residues. The sample taken for sequencing was memory (CD45RO+) T cells sorted from blood. This chain connects TRBV20-1 to TRBJ1-2; the match to TRBD1 covers 7 bases. This TCR derives from a woman between 18 and 30 years old in good health. CDR3 protein: CSADDRVGGYTF. The CDR3 region has the DNA TGCAGTGCCGACGACAGGGTTGGTGGCTACACCTTC.